This T cell receptor (beta chain) is from a study of blood T cell repertoires in COVID-19. Study-wide background: Acute and convalescent COVID-19 specimens originated in the United States, Italy and Spain. Sources were T cells, B-cell-depleted T cells, or PBMCs; the material itself was cDNA or gDNA.

It was during active infection that Seattle patients were enrolled and then longitudinally followed. Original processing methods: It was from reference gene primer amplification that nucleated cell counts were estimated. Sequenced by immunoSEQ multiplex PCR; TCRdb stores in-frame clones only, minus some. That table furnishes V, J and clone size, whereas the DNA furnished D and trimming. Of 200,000 to 300,000 clones listed, 85% to 90% are singletons. Germline V gene lookup returns CDR1 DFQATT and CDR2 SNEGSKA (reference sequence). Trimming cost V 3 bases and J 7 bases, with 8 bases left between them. This CDR3 contains 11 residues.

The TCR comes from an older woman with COVID-19, enrolled during active disease. The chain carries TRBV20-1 and TRBJ2-3; D perhaps matches TRBD1 (5 bases). Specimen: peripheral blood. Here the CDR3 DNA reads TGCAGTGCTAGGGGGCACTATACGCAGTATTTT. Translated: CSARGHYTQYF.